This TCR beta chain was profiled in a study of shared clonotypes between healthy human individuals (dated by TCRdb to about 2020). General notes on the study: A couple of women and a few men aged 18 to 49 years were included in the cohort. For each donor, CD4 naive and CD4 memory were each given three plates, CD8 naive was given two plates, and CD8 memory was given one plate. To estimate repertoire size and how much clonotypes are shared between individuals, the study performed deep sequencing of blood TCR repertoires from a handful of healthy adults. To increase sequencing depth and limit assay-specific biases, TCR repertoire library preparation and sequencing were carried out by different laboratories using diverse techniques. Per donor, leukapheresis produced somewhere between about 0.8 and 9.5 billion PBMCs.

The CDR3 holds 15 amino acids from the cysteine to the phenylalanine. Only the CDR3 region is kept as DNA, spanning 45 bases read in frame from base 1. Compared with germline, V lacks 0 bases and J lacks 10 bases; bases without a gene match: 7. The germline V gene supplies CDR1 SGDLS and CDR2 YYNGEE. Study-level results and caveats: Approximately 4.8% of naive CD4, approximately 3.7% of naive CD8, around 2.3% of memory CD4, and approximately 0.39% of memory CD8 clonotypes were shared across several donors. Sampling was restricted to blood, and TCR repertoires in tissues likely differ from the TCR repertoires found in blood. Clonotypes shared by all four sorted-subset donors showed higher generation probabilities than non-shared clonotypes. Even with the large sequencing depth, rarefaction of the sorted-subset datasets indicated that sequencing was incomplete. Naive subsets generally had larger estimated clonotype richness than memory subsets did. Pairwise subsampling led to the expectation that sequencing depth would affect the degree of clonotype sharing among donors. Because the study included a small number of donors, the genetic and exposure-history diversity represented was limited.

Details on this clone: Its antigen is unknown. Base-call qualities are not available, and no considerably larger clone is one nucleotide away.

Using the deep immunoSEQ assay, multiplex PCR amplified TCR CDR3 regions from genomic DNA. For each cell subset, the extracted genomic DNA was distributed evenly across all wells of several immunoSEQ 96-well plates, and each plate served as one replicate. For sorted subsets, around 200 ng genomic DNA, equal to tens of thousands of T cell genomes, was loaded into each replicate PCR. The purified libraries were quantified using a Qubit 3.0 fluorometer, sized with a Bioanalyzer 2100, and then quantified again using the KAPA Library Quantification kit. Every immunoSEQ 96-well plate was sequenced on a dedicated single-read 150-cycle Illumina NextSeq 550 flow cell. As for how the authors treated the data: Because the immunoSEQ output included only junctional sequences and no quality scores, the filtering could not be the same as the filtering used for full-length reads. Sequences were annotated with PyIR, a Python wrapper for IgBLAST v1.9, using IMGT germline references to assign V/J genes and CDR3. Reads were removed for weak V/J assignments (E-value above 1e-6), missing CDR3, stop codons, out-of-frame junctions, or ambiguous translated residues. A V3J clonotype was defined by an identical inferred V gene, J gene, and CDR3 amino acid sequence. Percentage overlap between repertoires was calculated by dividing the number of shared unique clonotypes by the size of the smaller repertoire. Three approaches were used to assess repertoire richness: RTK rarefaction, the Chao1 estimator, and Recon v2.1 estimates of unobserved clonotypes. Generation probabilities were computed with OLGA for all TCRbeta clonotypes obtained by the gDNA method from several donors. Held by TCRdb, this immuneACCESS table contains in-frame sequences only and omits some clones. Under half of the omission traces to an unresolved V gene where checked; the cause of the rest is unknown. V, J and clone size reflect that table, while D and trimming were determined from the DNA. In all, the sample holds roughly 1,600,000 clones, and approximately 98.5% of those were seen once. Approximately 0.38% of the sample goes to the ten largest clones.

The donors were healthy, HIV-negative adults who had no recently reported acute infections or vaccinations. Only Caucasian adults living in Nashville, Tennessee, USA were represented among the donors. CD4+ T cells were enriched by magnetic negative selection, after which naive cells were positively selected on CD45RA and the negative fraction was taken as the memory subset. Blood was obtained by leukapheresis, after which PBMCs were separated by Ficoll-Histopaque density gradient centrifugation and cryopreserved in liquid nitrogen vapor phase. Analytical flow cytometry was used to check the purity and quantity of each magnetically sorted T cell population. From each sorted fraction, genomic DNA was isolated and quantified by UV absorbance on a Nanodrop 2000c.

Sequencing used naive CD4+ T cells sorted from blood. The cell subset or site label corresponds to: CD45RA+ positively selected. The source is a man in his thirties or forties in good health. The chain was built from TRBV9 and TRBJ2-1; 10 central bases correspond to TRBD2. The CDR3 reads CASSVETTSGREQFF. The nucleotides read TGTGCCAGCAGCGTAGAAACGACTAGCGGGCGCGAGCAGTTCTTC.